This T cell receptor (beta chain) originates from a study of shared T cell receptors in the human thymus. V dropped 10 bases and J dropped 4 bases, with 19 bases sitting between them. The CDR3 extends over 14 amino acids. Per germline, CDR1 MNHEY and CDR2 SVGAGI. The method was immunoSEQ multiplex PCR; TCRdb's version includes in-frame clones alone and lacks a portion of them. Among about 380,000 clones listed, 85% to 95% were seen once. The clonotype was recovered from a human donor. Sequenced sample: thymocytes. This rearrangement joins TRBV6-5 to TRBJ2-5, with a tentative D call TRBD2 (6 bases). The CDR3 is CATTNERRVETQYF. CDR3 nucleotide sequence: TGTGCCACCACAAACGAGCGGAGGGTAGAGACCCAGTACTTC.